One T cell receptor (beta chain) is described in this entry. This sample was taken from a study of monozygotic twins with inflammatory bowel disease. CDR1 and CDR2 from the germline V gene are SGHVS and FNYEAQ. The CDR3 length is 14 residues. TCRdb processed the 5' RACE reads again and assigns one entry to each CDR3 protein, with no DNA. This sample's table reports about 450,000 distinct CDR3 sequences. Sequenced: blood. The TCR was taken from a human donor with ulcerative colitis or Crohn's disease, or a healthy co-twin of an affected twin (not recorded which). The chain has TRBV7-6 and TRBJ2-7; TCRdb lists TRBD1, though no DNA is available to test this call. CDR3: CASSLAQDFYEQYF.